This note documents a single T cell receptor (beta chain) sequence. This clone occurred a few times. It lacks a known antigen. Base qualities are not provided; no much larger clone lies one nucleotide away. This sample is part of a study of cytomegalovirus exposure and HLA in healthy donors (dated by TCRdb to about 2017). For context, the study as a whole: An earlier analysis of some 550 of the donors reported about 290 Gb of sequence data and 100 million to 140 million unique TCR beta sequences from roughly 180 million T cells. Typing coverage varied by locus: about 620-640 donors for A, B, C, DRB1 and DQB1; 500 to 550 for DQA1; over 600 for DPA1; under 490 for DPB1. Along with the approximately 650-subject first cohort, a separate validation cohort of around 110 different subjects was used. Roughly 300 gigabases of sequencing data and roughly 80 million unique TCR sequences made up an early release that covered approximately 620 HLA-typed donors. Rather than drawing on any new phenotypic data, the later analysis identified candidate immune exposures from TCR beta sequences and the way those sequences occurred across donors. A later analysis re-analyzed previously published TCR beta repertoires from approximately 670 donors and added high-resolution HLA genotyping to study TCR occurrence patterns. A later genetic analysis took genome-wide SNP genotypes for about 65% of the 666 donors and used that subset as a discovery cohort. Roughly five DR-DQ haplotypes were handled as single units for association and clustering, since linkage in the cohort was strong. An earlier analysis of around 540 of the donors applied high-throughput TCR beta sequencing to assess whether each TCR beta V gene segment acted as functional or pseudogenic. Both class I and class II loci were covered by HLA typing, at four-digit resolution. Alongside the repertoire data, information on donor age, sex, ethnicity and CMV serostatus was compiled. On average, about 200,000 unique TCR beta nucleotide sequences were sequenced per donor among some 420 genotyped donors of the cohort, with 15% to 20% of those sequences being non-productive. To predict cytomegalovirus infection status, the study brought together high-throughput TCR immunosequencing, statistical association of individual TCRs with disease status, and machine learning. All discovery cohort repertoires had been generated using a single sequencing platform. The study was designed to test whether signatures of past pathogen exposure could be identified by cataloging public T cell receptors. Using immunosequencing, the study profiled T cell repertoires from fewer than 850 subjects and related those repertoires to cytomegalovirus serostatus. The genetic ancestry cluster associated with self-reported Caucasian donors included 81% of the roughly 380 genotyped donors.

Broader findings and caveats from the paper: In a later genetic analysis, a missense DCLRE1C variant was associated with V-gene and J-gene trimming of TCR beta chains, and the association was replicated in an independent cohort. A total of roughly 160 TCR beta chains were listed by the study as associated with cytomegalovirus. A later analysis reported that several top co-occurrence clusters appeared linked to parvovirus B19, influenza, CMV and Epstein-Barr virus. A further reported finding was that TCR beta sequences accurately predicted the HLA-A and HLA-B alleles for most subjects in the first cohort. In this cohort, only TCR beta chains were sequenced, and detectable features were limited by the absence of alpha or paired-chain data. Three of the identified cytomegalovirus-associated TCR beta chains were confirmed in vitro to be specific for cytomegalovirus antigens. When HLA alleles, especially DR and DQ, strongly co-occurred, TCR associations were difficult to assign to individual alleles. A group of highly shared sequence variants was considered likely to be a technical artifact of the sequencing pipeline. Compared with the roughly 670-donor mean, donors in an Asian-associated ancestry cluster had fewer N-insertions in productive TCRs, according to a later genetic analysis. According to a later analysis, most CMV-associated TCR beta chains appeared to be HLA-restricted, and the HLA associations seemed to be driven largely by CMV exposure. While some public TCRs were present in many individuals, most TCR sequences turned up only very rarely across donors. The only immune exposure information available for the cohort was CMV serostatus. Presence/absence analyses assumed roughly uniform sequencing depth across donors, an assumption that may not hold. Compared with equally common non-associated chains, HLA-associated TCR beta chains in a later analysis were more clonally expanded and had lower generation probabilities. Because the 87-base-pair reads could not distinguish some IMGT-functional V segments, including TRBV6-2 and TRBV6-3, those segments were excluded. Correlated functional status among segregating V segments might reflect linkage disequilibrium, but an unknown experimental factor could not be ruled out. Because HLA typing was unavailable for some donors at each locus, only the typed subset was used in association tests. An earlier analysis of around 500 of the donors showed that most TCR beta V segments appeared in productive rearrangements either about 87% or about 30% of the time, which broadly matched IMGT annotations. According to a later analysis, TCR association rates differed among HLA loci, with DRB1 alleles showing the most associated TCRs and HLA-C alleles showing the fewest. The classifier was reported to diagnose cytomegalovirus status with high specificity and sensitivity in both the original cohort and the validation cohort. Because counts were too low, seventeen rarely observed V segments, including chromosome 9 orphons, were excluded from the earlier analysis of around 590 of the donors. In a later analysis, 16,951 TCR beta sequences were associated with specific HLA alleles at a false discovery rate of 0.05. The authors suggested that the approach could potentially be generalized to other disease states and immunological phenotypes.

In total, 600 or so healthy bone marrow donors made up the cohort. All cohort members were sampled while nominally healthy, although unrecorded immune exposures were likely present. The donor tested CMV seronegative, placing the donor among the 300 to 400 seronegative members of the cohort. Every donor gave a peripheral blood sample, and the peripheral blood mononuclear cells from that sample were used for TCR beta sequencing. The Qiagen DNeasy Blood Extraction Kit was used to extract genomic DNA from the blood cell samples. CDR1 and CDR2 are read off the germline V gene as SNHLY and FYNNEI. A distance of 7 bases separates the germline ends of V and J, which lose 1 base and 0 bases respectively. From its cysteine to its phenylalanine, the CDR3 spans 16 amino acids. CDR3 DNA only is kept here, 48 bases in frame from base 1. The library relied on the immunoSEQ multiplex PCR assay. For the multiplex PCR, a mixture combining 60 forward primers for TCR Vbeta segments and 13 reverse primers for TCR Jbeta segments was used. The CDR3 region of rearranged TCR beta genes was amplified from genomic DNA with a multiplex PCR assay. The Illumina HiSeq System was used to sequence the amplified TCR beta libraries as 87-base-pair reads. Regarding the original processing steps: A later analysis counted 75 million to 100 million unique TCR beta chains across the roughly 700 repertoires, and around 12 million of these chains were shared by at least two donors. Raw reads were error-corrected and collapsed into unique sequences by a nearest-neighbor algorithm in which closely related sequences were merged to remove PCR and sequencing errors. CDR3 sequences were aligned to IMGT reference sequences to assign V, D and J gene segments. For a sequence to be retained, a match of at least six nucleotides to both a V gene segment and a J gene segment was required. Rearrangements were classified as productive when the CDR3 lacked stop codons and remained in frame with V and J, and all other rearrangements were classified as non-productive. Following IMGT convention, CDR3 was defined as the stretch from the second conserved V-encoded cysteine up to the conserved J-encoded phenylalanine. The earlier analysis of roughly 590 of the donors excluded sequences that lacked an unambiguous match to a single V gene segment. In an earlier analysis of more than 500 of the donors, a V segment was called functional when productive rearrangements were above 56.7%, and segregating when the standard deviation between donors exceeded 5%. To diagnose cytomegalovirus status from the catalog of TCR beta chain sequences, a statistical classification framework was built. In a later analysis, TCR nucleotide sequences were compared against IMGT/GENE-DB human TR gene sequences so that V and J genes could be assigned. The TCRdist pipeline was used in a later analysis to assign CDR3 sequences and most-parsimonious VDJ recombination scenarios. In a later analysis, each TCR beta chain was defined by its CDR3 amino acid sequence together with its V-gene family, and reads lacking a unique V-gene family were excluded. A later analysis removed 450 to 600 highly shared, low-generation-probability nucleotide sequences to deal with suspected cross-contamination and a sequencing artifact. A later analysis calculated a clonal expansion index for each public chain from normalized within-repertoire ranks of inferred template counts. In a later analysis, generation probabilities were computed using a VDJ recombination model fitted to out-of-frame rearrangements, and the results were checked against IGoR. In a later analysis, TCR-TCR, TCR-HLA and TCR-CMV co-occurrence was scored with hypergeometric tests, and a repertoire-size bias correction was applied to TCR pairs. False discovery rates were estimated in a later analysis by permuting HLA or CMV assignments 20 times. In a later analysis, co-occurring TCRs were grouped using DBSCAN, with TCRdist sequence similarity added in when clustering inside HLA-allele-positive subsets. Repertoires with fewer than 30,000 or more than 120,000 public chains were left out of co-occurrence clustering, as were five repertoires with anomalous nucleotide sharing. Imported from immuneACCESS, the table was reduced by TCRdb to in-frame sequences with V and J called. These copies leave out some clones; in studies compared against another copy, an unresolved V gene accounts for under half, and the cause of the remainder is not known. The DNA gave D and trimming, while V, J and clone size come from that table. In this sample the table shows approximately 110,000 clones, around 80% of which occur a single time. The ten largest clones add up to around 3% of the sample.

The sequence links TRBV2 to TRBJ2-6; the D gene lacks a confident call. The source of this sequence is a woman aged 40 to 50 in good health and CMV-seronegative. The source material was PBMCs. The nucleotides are TGTGCCAGCAGTGAAGGTACGAGCTCTGGGGCCAACGTCCTGACTTTC. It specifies CASSEGTSSGANVLTF. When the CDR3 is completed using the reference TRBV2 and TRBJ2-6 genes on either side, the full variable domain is EPEVTQTPSHQVTQMGQEVILRCVPISNHLYFYWYRQILGQKVEFLVSFYNNEISEKSEIFDDQFSVERPDGSNFTLKIRSTKLEDSAMYFCASSEGTSSGANVLTFGAGSRLTVL.